One sample yielded the 5 T cell receptor beta chains listed below, sequenced in a study of cytomegalovirus exposure and HLA in healthy donors. The PCR was carried out with 60 Vbeta primers and 13 Jbeta primers. This table comes from immunoSEQ multiplex PCR, and its TCRdb copy is limited to in-frame clones, with some not included. The sample holds approximately 100,000 clones, around three quarters seen once. Source material: PBMCs. The source is a female donor in good health and CMV-seronegative.

V gene TRBV6-1 combines with J gene TRBJ2-2; 8 bases are a match to TRBD1. Germline V gene lookup returns CDR1 MNHNS and CDR2 SASEGT. This CDR3 is built from 18 residues. V lost 0 bases and J lost 4; bases outside the gene matches: 10. CDR3 sequence reads: CASSEALRGRGSTGELFF. CDR3 bases: TGTGCCAGCAGTGAAGCCCTCAGGGGGCGAGGCAGCACCGGGGAGCTGTTTTTT.

This clone has a handful of counts. The chain joins TRBV9 to TRBJ2-6, with D unclear. V lost 4 bases and J lost 0, with 8 bases in between. In germline, CDR1 is SGDLS, CDR2 YYNGEE. The CDR3 has 15 residues. The CDR3 here is CASSPSGSGANVLTF. The CDR3 DNA sequence: TGTGCCAGCAGCCCGAGTGGCTCTGGGGCCAACGTCCTGACTTTC.

The chain has TRBV5-1 and TRBJ1-1; D call uncertain. Germline-derived CDR1 and CDR2 are SGHRS and YFSETQ. The V gene lost 3 bases and the J gene lost 4 bases, with 19 bases spanning the gap. This CDR3 has 16 residues. The CDR3 spells CASSSLGSSTGTEAFF. CDR3 in DNA: TGCGCCAGCAGCTCCCTTGGGTCCTCCACGGGCACTGAAGCTTTCTTT. The full variable domain, with the rest looked up from reference TRBV5-1 and TRBJ1-1, is KAGVTQTPRYLIKTRGQQVTLSCSPISGHRSVSWYQQTPGQGLQFLFEYFSETQRNKGNFPGRFSGRQFSNSRSEMNVSTLELGDSALYLCASSSLGSSTGTEAFFGQGTRLTVV.

The chain couples TRBV10-3 to TRBJ2-2, with D possibly matching TRBD1 (5 bases). Trimming stripped 3 bases from V and 4 bases from J, with 12 bases between. Germline CDR1 reads ENHRY; CDR2 reads SYGVKD. This CDR3 is 15 amino acids long. The CDR3 DNA sequence: TGTGCCATCAGTGATAAGGGGCCGGGCACCGGGGAGCTGTTTTTT. It translates to CAISDKGPGTGELFF.

The chain carries TRBV7-9 and TRBJ1-1; 10 bases are a match to TRBD1. The CDR3 is 15 amino acids. From germline, CDR1 is SEHNR and CDR2 FQNEAQ (reference sequence). V lost 6 bases, J lost 1 base, and 5 bases stayed unmatched. For the CDR3, the DNA is TGTGCCAGCAGAAACGGACAGGGGGGGAACACTGAAGCTTTCTTT. The encoded protein is CASRNGQGGNTEAFF.